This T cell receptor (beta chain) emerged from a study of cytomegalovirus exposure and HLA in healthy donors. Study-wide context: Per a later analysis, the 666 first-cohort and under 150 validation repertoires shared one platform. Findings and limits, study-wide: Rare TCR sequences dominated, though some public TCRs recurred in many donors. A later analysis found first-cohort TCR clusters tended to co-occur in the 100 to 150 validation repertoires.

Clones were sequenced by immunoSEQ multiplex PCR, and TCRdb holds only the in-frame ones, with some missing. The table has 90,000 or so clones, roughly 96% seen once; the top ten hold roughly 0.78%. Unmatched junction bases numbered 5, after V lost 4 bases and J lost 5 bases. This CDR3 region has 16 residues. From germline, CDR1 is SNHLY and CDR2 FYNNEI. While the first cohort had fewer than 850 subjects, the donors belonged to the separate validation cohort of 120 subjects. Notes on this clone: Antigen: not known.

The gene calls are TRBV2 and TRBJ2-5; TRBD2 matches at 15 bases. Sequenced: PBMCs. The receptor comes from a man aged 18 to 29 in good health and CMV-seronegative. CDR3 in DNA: TGTGCCAGCAGTGCCACCGGGACTAGCGGGAGGGAGACCCAGTACTTC. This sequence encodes CASSATGTSGRETQYF.